These 14 T cell receptor beta chains were sequenced from one sample in a study of T-cell memory formation after mild COVID-19. TCRdb ran MiXCR on the 5' RACE reads and lists one entry per CDR3 protein. Of around 530,000 distinct CDR3 sequences in the sample, roughly 22% were seen once. Sequenced: PBMCs or a T cell subset sorted from them (not recorded which). All receptors come from an adult woman who had mild COVID-19 (a few samples of this study predate the infection). Cell type and time point are not known.

This clonotype has a count of ten or more. V and J are TRBV7-2 and TRBJ2-7, with unresolved D. Germline CDR1 SGHTA, CDR2 FQGNSA. V was pared by 2 bases and J by 2 bases, with 7 bases between. The CDR3 runs 13 residues. The CDR3 sequence is CASSLNPAYEQYF. CDR3 nucleotides: TGTGCCAGCAGCTTAAACCCCGCCTACGAGCAGTACTTC.

This clonotype was picked up a small number of times. The chain joins TRBV20-1 to TRBJ2-5; D is undetermined. Germline-derived CDR1 and CDR2 are DFQATT and SNEGSKA (reference sequence). The CDR3 spans 13 residues. Trimming pared 6 bases from V and 1 base from J, leaving 12 bases between. The chain's CDR3 is CSAPGWGQETQYF. DNA for the CDR3: TGCAGTGCGCCCGGATGGGGCCAAGAGACCCAGTACTTC.

This clonotype was seen a few times. The rearrangement uses TRBV10-2 and TRBJ1-5, with unresolved D. This CDR3 has 14 residues. V dropped 1 base and J dropped 0 bases, with 4 bases sitting between them. CDR1 WSHSY and CDR2 SAAADI come from the germline V gene. DNA of the CDR3: TGCGCCAGCAGTGAGTACACTAGCAATCAGCCCCAGCATTTT. As protein: CASSEYTSNQPQHF.

V usage is TRBV21-1 and J usage is TRBJ1-2; the D call TRBD1 from the table was never checked on the DNA. TRBV21-1 is classified as a pseudogene. CDR3 length: 18 amino acids. The CDR3 loop is CASSKDGLDRGRDYGYTF. The CDR3 nucleotides are TGTGCCAGCAGCAAAGATGGATTAGACAGGGGAAGGGACTATGGCTACACCTTC.

This chain joins TRBV7-9 and TRBJ1-1; D unresolved. V dropped 3 bases and J dropped 2 bases, with 13 bases sitting between them. This CDR3 comprises 15 residues. Germline assignment: CDR1 SEHNR and CDR2 FQNEAQ (reference sequence). CDR3 DNA sequence: TGTGCCAGCAGCTTGATCGAGGGCCGAAACACTGAAGCTTTCTTT. Protein product: CASSLIEGRNTEAFF.

This clonotype is judged medium-sized. The chain employs TRBV27 and TRBJ2-1, with 12 bases aligning to TRBD2. Unmatched junction bases numbered 6, after V lost 5 bases and J lost 4 bases. CDR3 length: 16 amino acids. Germline CDR1 reads MNHEY; CDR2 reads SMNVEV (reference sequence). CDR3 sequence (DNA): TGTGCCAGCAGTCCCGGGACTAGCGGGTTTTACAATGAGCAGTTCTTC. It encodes CASSPGTSGFYNEQFF.

This clonotype was recorded a few times. The genes are TRBV12-3 or TRBV12-4 and TRBJ1-3; TRBD1 matches 8 bases. The V and J ends lost 6 bases and 0 bases, in that order; junction bases with no gene match: 4. The CDR3 is 15 residues long. The CDR3 spells CASSRTGGSGNTIYF. The CDR3 bases are TGTGCCAGCAGCCGCACAGGGGGCTCTGGAAACACCATATATTTT.

The chain employs TRBV6-5 and TRBJ2-4; possible D gene TRBD1, 6 bases. This CDR3 has 13 amino acids. V was pared by 4 bases and J by 8 bases, with 12 bases between. CDR1 is MNHEY and CDR2 is SVGAGI in the germline V gene. In nucleotides, the CDR3 is TGTGCCAGCAGTTCGGGATGGGGGCACATTCAGTACTTC. This codes for CASSSGWGHIQYF.

This clonotype has more than one count but fewer than ten. Sequence at one end of the junction differs from germline and may be a read error. This chain joins TRBV7-7 and TRBJ2-2; D ambiguous. The germline V gene has CDR1 SSHAT and CDR2 FNYEAQ (reference sequence). CDR3 length equals 14 residues. The CDR3, as DNA: TGTGCTAGCAGCTTGGCCACAAGTACCGGGGAGCTGTTTTTT. It translates to CASSLATSTGELFF. Together with reference TRBV7-7 and TRBJ2-2, the CDR3 gives the full variable domain: GAGVSQSPRYKVTKRGQDVTLRCDPISSHATLYWYQQALGQGPEFLTYFNYEAQPDKSGLPSDRFSAERPEGSISTLTIQRTEQRDSAMYRCASSLATSTGELFFGEGSRLTVL.

The V gene is TRBV10-3, the J gene TRBJ2-1, with D uncertain. V was trimmed by 0 bases and J by 0 bases, leaving 9 bases between them. This CDR3 is built from 16 residues. Germline lookup yields CDR1 ENHRY and CDR2 SYGVKD. Written as DNA, the CDR3 is TGTGCCATCAGTGAGTCCGACCGGAGCTCCTACAATGAGCAGTTCTTC. This translates into CAISESDRSSYNEQFF.

As to this clonotype: One junction end disagrees with the germline gene, perhaps due to a read error. The chain employs TRBV24-1 and TRBJ2-1; D may be TRBD2 (6 bases). CDR1 and CDR2 from the germline V gene are KGHDR and SFDVKD. There are 14 residues in the CDR3. CDR3 coding DNA: TGTTCCACCAGTGATTCGGTAGGGCGGGGTGAGCAGTTCTTC. It translates to CSTSDSVGRGEQFF.

This rearrangement joins TRBV7-7 to TRBJ2-5; D unresolved. This CDR3 has 14 residues. The germline gives CDR1 SSHAT, CDR2 FNYEAQ (reference sequence). Trimming took 4 bases from V and 4 from J, leaving 13 bases between them. CDR3 in amino acids: CASSSLTSGETQYF. In nucleotides, the CDR3 is TGTGCCAGCAGCTCCTTGACTTCGGGAGAGACCCAGTACTTC.

This clonotype was counted at least ten times. The chain combines TRBV12-3 or TRBV12-4 with TRBJ2-2; 9 bases align to TRBD1. J lost 6 bases, V lost 8 bases, and 7 bases had no gene match. The CDR3 has 14 residues. This CDR3 is CASGTQGASGELFF. The CDR3 DNA follows: TGTGCCAGCGGAACACAGGGGGCGTCCGGGGAGCTGTTTTTT.

The chain links TRBV20-1 to TRBJ1-1; D not certain. The CDR3 totals 12 residues. Per the germline V gene, CDR1 is DFQATT and CDR2 is SNEGSKA (reference sequence). Trimming pared 2 bases from V and 0 bases from J, leaving 4 bases between. The CDR3 sequence is CSARMVNTEAFF. CDR3 in DNA: TGCAGTGCTAGAATGGTGAACACTGAAGCTTTCTTT.